These 21 T cell receptor beta chains originate from one sample sequenced in a study of CD8+CD57+ T cells in acquired aplastic anemia. Before being chosen for sequencing, patients had shown CD8+CD57+ cell expansion by flow cytometry. Genomic DNA, the template, was used for profiling of the TCR beta VDJ and CDR3. TCRdb re-derived calls from the reads in MiXCR, one entry per CDR3 protein. The sample yields 200,000 to 300,000 distinct CDR3 sequences, approximately 79% seen once. The sequenced material came from sorted CD4+, CD8+, or CD8+CD57+ T cells (not recorded which) from PBMCs. The receptors come from a human donor with aplastic anemia.

This clonotype was picked up one time. One end of the junction is discordant with germline, which a read error may explain. The chain uses TRBV5-5 and TRBJ1-5; D possibly corresponds to TRBD1 (5 bases). The CDR3 is made up of 13 amino acids. Germline V gene lookup returns CDR1 SGHKS and CDR2 YYEKEE (reference sequence). The CDR3 loop reads CASRQRYAQPQHF. For the CDR3, the DNA is TGCGCCAGCAGACAGAGGTACGCTCAGCCCCAGCATTTT.

Note on this clonotype: The conserved closing phenylalanine or tryptophan is absent in this CDR3, likely reflecting a read error. No DNA is shown, since the ends of the CDR3 on it are uncertain; the CDR3 is the one TCRdb lists. The chain carries TRBV2 and TRBJ1-6. Counting both end residues, the CDR3 totals 15 amino acids. The V gene's germline CDR1 is SNHLY and CDR2 FYNNEI. The CDR3 here is CASSEGGIQGPSFQL.

The table lists this clonotype with a count of one. The rearrangement joins TRBV15 to TRBJ2-3; D possibly corresponds to TRBD1 (6 bases). TRBJ2-7 matches the DNA end more closely, so the J call is doubtful. Germline V CDR1 and CDR2: LNHNV, YYDKDF (reference sequence). The CDR3 contains 14 residues. As DNA, the CDR3 is TGTGCCACCAGCGGGGGCCACAGCAAAGATACGCAGTACTTC. This codes for CATSGGHSKDTQYF.

Worth noting for this clonotype: A read error may produce the germline difference seen at one junction end. This chain links TRBV14 with TRBJ2-1, with D unresolved. CDR3 length: 13 residues. Germline-derived CDR1 and CDR2 are SGHDN and FVKESK. The CDR3 DNA sequence: TGTGCCAGCAGCCAAGGGGTGACACGGAACTATGGCTTC. Translated, it gives CASSQGVTRNYGF.

In regard to this clonotype: The DNA is omitted, as the CDR3 cannot be located on it reliably, and the CDR3 follows TCRdb's listing. J is TRBJ2-3 and V is TRBV9; the table's D call, TRBD2, has no DNA check behind it. Inclusive of both ends, the CDR3 amounts to 14 amino acids. CDR1 and CDR2 from the germline V gene are SGDLS and YYNGEE. CDR3 sequence: CASSVGGDTQYFYF.

The chain recombines TRBV7-3 with TRBJ2-3; 9 bases match TRBD2. Germline trimming cut 6 bases from V and 15 bases from J; bases unmatched to any gene: 19. This CDR3 contains 15 residues. The V gene's germline CDR1 is SGHTA and CDR2 FQGTGA. CDR3 protein: CASSLAGLGARPSYF. CDR3 DNA: TGTGCCAGCAGTCTAGCGGGACTTGGGGCGAGACCGAGTTATTTT.

Remarks on this clonotype: This likely comes from a read error, as the CDR3 has no conserved phenylalanine or tryptophan at its end. The limits of the CDR3 on the DNA are not certain, so only TCRdb's listed CDR3 is given. This chain links TRBV9 with TRBJ2-3; the table's D call TRBD1 went unverified against the DNA. CDR1 is SGDLS, CDR2 YYNGEE, per germline. Inclusive of both ends, the CDR3 amounts to 13 amino acids. CDR3 sequence: CASGVDAADRSDI.

Concerning this clonotype: The junction differs from germline at one of its ends, possibly a read error. The chain has TRBV7-6 and TRBJ2-3, with 7 bases fitting TRBD2. The CDR3 loop spans 14 amino acids. Germline V gene data show CDR1 as SGHVS and CDR2 as FNYEAQ. CDR3 sequence reads: CASRIAGCPLKLSF. The CDR3, as DNA: TGTGCTAGTAGGATAGCGGGTTGTCCACTGAAGCTGTCTTTT.

The chain has TRBV7-9 and TRBJ1-2; tentatively, D is TRBD1 (6 bases). Germline values: CDR1 SEHNR, CDR2 FQNEAQ (reference sequence). Trimming removed 11 bases from V and 5 bases from J, with 24 bases in between. This CDR3 comprises 15 residues. The CDR3 loop reads CAGSLTGGAEYGYTF. In DNA, the CDR3 is TGTGCCGGAAGCTTGACTGGGGGCGCCGAGTATGGCTACACCTTC.

The chain links TRBV20-1 to TRBJ2-7; the D gene is possibly TRBD1 (6 bases). V lost 4 bases and J lost 2, with 15 bases in between. Per the germline V gene, CDR1 is DFQATT and CDR2 is SNEGSKA (reference sequence). The CDR3 has 14 residues. CDR3 bases: TGCAGTGCTACGGACAGCCTTTGGCCCTACGAGCAGTACTTC. It codes for CSATDSLWPYEQYF.

The chain is built from TRBV7-8 and TRBJ1-6; TRBD1 agrees at 11 bases. The CDR3 runs to 14 residues. Germline V gene lookup returns CDR1 SGHVS and CDR2 FQNEAQ. The trim removed 5 bases at V and 10 bases at J, leaving 4 bases unmatched. CDR3 protein: CASSLDRGQSPLHF. The CDR3 DNA reads as TGTGCCAGCAGCCTGGACAGGGGGCAATCACCCCTCCACTTT.

Regarding this clonotype: Relative to the germline gene, one junction end is altered; a read error may explain this. The chain links TRBV9 to TRBJ1-1; D unresolved. The germline V gene encodes CDR1 SGDLS and CDR2 YYNGEE. This CDR3 has 16 residues. CDR3 protein: CASSVGTIRAPTEAFF. The CDR3 DNA reads as TGCGCCAGCAGCGTAGGTACGATACGGGCCCCCACTGAAGCTTTCTTT.

The genes are TRBV5-8 and TRBJ2-6; no clear D gene. The V gene's germline CDR1 is SGHTS and CDR2 YDEGEE. V lost 5 bases, J lost 0 bases, and 12 bases lay in between. The CDR3 has 16 amino acids. Here the CDR3 DNA reads TGTGCCAGCAGACGGGCCACCGGCTCTGGGGCCAACGTCCTGACTTTC. Its protein is CASRRATGSGANVLTF.

The chain uses TRBV29-1 and TRBJ1-4; D is unclear. Per the germline V gene, CDR1 is SQVTM and CDR2 is ANQGSEA. Trimming took off 5 bases at V and 8 bases at J, with 15 bases between the two ends. The CDR3 spans 13 residues. CDR3: CSVQGPSGEKLFF. The CDR3 nucleotides read TGCAGCGTTCAAGGACCCTCGGGGGAAAAACTGTTTTTT.

A word on this clonotype: Lacking the conserved final phenylalanine or tryptophan, this CDR3 likely reflects a read error. The chain links TRBV2 to TRBJ1-2, with 7 bases that match TRBD1. The CDR3 is 16 residues long. In germline, CDR1 is SNHLY, CDR2 FYNNEI. V shed 6 bases and J 5 bases; nucleotides not matched to a gene: 15. CDR3 sequence: CASSSGTDAQVYGYTT. The CDR3 DNA reads as TGTGCCAGCAGCTCCGGGACAGACGCGCAGGTATATGGCTACACCACC.

The chain carries TRBV9 and TRBJ2-7; D might be TRBD1 (5 bases). The V gene lost 0 bases and the J gene lost 3 bases, with 22 bases spanning the gap. CDR1 and CDR2 from the germline V gene are SGDLS and YYNGEE. The CDR3 has 18 amino acids. Written as DNA, the CDR3 is TGTGCCAGCAGCGTAGGGCGACAGAGCACAGATACGCACTACGAGCAGTACGTC. It codes for CASSVGRQSTDTHYEQYV.

CDR3 loop: CSARPQDPADNEQFF. The CDR3, as DNA: TGCAGTGCTAGACCCCAGGATCCGGCGGACAATGAGCAGTTCTTC. The V and J genes are TRBV20-1 and TRBJ2-1, with unresolved D. CDR1 is DFQATT and CDR2 is SNEGSKA in the germline V gene (reference sequence). V lost 2 bases, J lost 5 bases, and 16 bases lay in between. CDR3 size: 15 residues.

A word on this clonotype: The junction and the germline gene differ at one end; a read error may be behind it. The chain joins TRBV7-9 to TRBJ2-5, with a weak D call TRBD1 (6 bases). The CDR3 is made up of 14 amino acids. Looked up from germline, CDR1 is SEHNR and CDR2 is FQNEAQ (reference sequence). DNA for the CDR3: TGTGCCACCAGCAGGGGCTCGCGCCAAGTGACCCAGTACTTC. This sequence encodes CATSRGSRQVTQYF.

Note on this clonotype: In this CDR3 the conserved last residue, phenylalanine or tryptophan, is missing, so a read error is likely. The limits of the CDR3 on the DNA are not certain, so only TCRdb's listed CDR3 is given. V gene TRBV2 combines with J gene TRBJ1-5; the table's D call, TRBD1, was not checked against the DNA. The germline V gene encodes CDR1 SNHLY and CDR2 FYNNEI. Including both end residues, the CDR3 is 15 amino acids long. The CDR3 here is CASSEGTAREQPHHL.

This rearrangement joins TRBV9 to TRBJ1-1; D ambiguous. V was shortened by 0 bases and J by 13 bases, with 22 bases between the two germline ends. Germline V gene data show CDR1 as SGDLS and CDR2 as YYNGEE. The CDR3 is made up of 15 amino acids. DNA for the CDR3: TGTGCCAGCAGCGTAGATCGAACGGGCACAGCTACGCATTTCTTT. It encodes CASSVDRTGTATHFF.

Points on this clonotype: Mismatch with germline at one junction end may stem from a read error. The V gene is TRBV24-1, the J gene TRBJ2-1; D unresolved. The germline CDR1 and CDR2 sequences are KGHDR and SFDVKD. The CDR3 has 16 residues. CDR3 residues: CASSDGRADNKDEQFF. CDR3 nucleotide sequence: TGTGCCAGCAGTGATGGGCGCGCAGACAACAAGGATGAGCAGTTCTTC.